This T cell receptor (beta chain) was profiled in a study of CD8 T cells in ankylosing spondylitis. Study conclusions and caveats: The study looked at matched synovial fluid samples from ankylosing spondylitis patients. Disease-linked clones were reported to be significantly enriched there. Among TCR beta sequences, a motif of several highly homologous variants appeared characteristic of ankylosing spondylitis blood. Past studies reported some motif variants in reactive arthritis synovial fluid and blood.

This clonotype has just a few counts. Its antigen is not known. TCRdb reanalysed the 5' RACE reads using MiXCR and keeps one entry per CDR3 protein. The sample has around 300,000 distinct CDR3 sequences; more than 9% are singletons. This TCR was recovered from a female donor with ankylosing spondylitis or in good health (not recorded which). Sequenced sample: blood, either unsorted or a sorted T cell fraction (not recorded which).

In DNA form, the CDR3 reads TGTGCCAGCAGGCCGAGTGGTGTAGGGTACAATCAGCCCCAGCATTTT. Protein product: CASRPSGVGYNQPQHF. The chain uses TRBV6-1 and TRBJ1-5, with D unclear. The CDR3 length is 16 residues. The germline gives CDR1 MNHNS, CDR2 SASEGT. V lost 6 bases to trimming and J lost 3 bases, with 18 bases between them.